This passage covers 7 T cell receptor beta chains from one sample sequenced in a study of beta chain features in type 1 diabetes. Whole-study findings and limits: Across all four CD4+ subsets, people with type 1 diabetes showed modestly shorter TCRB CDR3s.

The antigens for these receptors are not known. Since all of the isolated RNA was reverse transcribed, expressed TCRB transcripts were what got sequenced. The repertoire was sequenced with immunoSEQ multiplex PCR; TCRdb's copy has only in-frame clones and lacks some. The table includes fewer than 300,000 clones, roughly 21% detected once. The sample was naive CD4+ T cells from blood. Receptor source: a woman in her 40s with type 1 diabetes.

The CDR3, as DNA: TGCGCCAGCAGCTCAAAGCCATCCAATACGCAGTATTTT. Translated, it gives CASSSKPSNTQYF. V and J are TRBV4-3 and TRBJ2-3; D call uncertain. V shed 5 bases and J shed 7 bases, with 13 bases lying between them. Looked up from germline, CDR1 is LGHNA and CDR2 is YSLEER. The CDR3 runs 13 residues.

In this sample, this clone turned up once. V is TRBV10-3 and J is TRBJ1-2; the match to TRBD1 covers 7 bases. This CDR3 region has 14 residues. The germline V gene encodes CDR1 ENHRY and CDR2 SYGVKD. V lost 8 bases to trimming and J lost 1 base; unmatched junction nucleotides: 7. The DNA of the CDR3 is TGTGCCATCGTTGAGGGGACAGTTAACTATGGCTACACCTTC. This gives the protein CAIVEGTVNYGYTF.

This clone turned up a few times. The CDR3 DNA reads as TGTGCCAGCAGCTTGTCTGGACAGGGTGGCACTGAAGCTTTCTTT. Protein product: CASSLSGQGGTEAFF. The V call is TRBV5-6, the J call TRBJ1-1; 8 nucleotides line up with TRBD1. The CDR3 has 15 amino acids. J was trimmed by 4 bases and V by 1 base; bases with no gene match: 6. The germline V gene encodes CDR1 SGHDT and CDR2 YYEEEE.

With regard to this clone: Relative to the germline gene, one junction end is altered; a read error may explain this. The CDR3 loop is CASSLSEGETQYF. The CDR3 DNA follows: TGTGCTAGCAGCTTATCAGAGGGAGAGACCCAGTACTTC. The chain is built from TRBV7-7 and TRBJ2-5, with a possible D match to TRBD2 (5 bases). This CDR3 is 13 amino acids long. The germline V gene has CDR1 SSHAT and CDR2 FNYEAQ (reference sequence).

This clone was seen only a few times. The V call is TRBV25-1, the J call TRBJ2-3; no definite D call. V was clipped by 3 bases and J by 0 bases, with 7 bases between them. The CDR3 contains 14 residues. Looked up from germline, CDR1 is MGHDK and CDR2 is SYGVNS. The CDR3 DNA follows: TGTGCCAGCAGTGATCCGAGGAGCACAGATACGCAGTATTTT. Translated, it gives CASSDPRSTDTQYF.

This clone has more than one count but fewer than ten. The genes are TRBV6-6 and TRBJ2-7; tentatively, D is TRBD2 (7 bases). Trimming took off 2 bases at V and 4 bases at J, with 12 bases between the two ends. Per the germline V gene, CDR1 is MNHNY and CDR2 is SVGAGI (reference sequence). The CDR3 has 14 amino acids. Written as DNA, the CDR3 is TGTGCCAGCAGTTACGGGGGGGCCGAGTACGAGCAGTACTTC. It yields the protein CASSYGGAEYEQYF.

The chain links TRBV4-3 to TRBJ2-3; tentatively, D is TRBD2 (6 bases). CDR1 and CDR2 from the germline V gene are LGHNA and YSLEER. This CDR3 comprises 15 residues. Trimming cost V 2 bases and J 4 bases, with 13 bases left between them. DNA of the CDR3: TGCGCCAGCAGCCAAAGGGACGGGGAGGCAGATACGCAGTATTTT. It encodes CASSQRDGEADTQYF.